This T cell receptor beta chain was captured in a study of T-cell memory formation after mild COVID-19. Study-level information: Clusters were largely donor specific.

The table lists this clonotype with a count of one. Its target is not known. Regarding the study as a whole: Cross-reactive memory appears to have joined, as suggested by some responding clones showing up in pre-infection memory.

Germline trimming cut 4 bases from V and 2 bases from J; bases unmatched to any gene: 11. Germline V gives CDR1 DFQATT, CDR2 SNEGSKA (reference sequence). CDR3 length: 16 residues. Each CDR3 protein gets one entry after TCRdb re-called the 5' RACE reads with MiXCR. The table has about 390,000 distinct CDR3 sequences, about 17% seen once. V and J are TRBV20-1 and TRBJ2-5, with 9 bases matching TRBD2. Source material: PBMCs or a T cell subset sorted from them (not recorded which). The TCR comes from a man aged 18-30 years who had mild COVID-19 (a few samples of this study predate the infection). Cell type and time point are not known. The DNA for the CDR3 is TGCAGTGCTACCCCGGAGGCTAGCGGGGCGCAAGAGACCCAGTACTTC. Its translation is CSATPEASGAQETQYF.